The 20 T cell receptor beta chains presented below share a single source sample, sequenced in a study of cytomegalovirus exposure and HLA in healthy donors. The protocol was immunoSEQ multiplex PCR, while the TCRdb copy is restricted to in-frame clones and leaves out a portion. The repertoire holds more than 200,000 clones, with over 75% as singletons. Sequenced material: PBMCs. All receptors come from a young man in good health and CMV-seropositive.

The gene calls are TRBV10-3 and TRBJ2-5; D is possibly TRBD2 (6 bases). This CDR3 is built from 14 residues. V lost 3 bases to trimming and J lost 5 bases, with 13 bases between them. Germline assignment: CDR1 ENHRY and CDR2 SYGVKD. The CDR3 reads CAISERGTSETQYF. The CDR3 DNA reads TGTGCCATCAGTGAACGGGGGACCTCGGAGACCCAGTACTTC.

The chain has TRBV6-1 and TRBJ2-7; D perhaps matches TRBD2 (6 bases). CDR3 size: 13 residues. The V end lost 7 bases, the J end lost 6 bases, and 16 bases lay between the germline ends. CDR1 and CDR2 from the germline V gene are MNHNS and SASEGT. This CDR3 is CASMRGWFLEQYF. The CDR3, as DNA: TGTGCCAGCATGCGGGGATGGTTTCTCGAGCAGTACTTC.

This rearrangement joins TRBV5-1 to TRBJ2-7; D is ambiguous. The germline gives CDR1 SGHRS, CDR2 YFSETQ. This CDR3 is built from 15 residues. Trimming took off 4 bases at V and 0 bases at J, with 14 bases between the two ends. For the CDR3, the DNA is TGCGCCAGCAGCCCACCGGGCCCGAGCTCCTACGAGCAGTACTTC. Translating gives CASSPPGPSSYEQYF.

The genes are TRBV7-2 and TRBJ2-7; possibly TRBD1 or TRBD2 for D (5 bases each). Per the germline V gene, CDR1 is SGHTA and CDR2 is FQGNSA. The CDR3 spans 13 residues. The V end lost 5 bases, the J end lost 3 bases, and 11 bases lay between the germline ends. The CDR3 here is CASSTGANYEQYF. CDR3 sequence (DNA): TGTGCCAGCAGCACCGGGGCCAACTACGAGCAGTACTTC.

CDR3 amino acids: CASSEQQSSNTGELFF. In DNA, the CDR3 is TGTGCCAGCAGTGAACAGCAGAGCTCGAACACCGGGGAGCTGTTTTTT. J is TRBJ2-2 and V is TRBV6-1; no firm D call. Germline V CDR1 and CDR2: MNHNS, SASEGT. Trimming took off 2 bases at V and 0 bases at J, with 10 bases between the two ends. The length of the CDR3 is 16 residues.

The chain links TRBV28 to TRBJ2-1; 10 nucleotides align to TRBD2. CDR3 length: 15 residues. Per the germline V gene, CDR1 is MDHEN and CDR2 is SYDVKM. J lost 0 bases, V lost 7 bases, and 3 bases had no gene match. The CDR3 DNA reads TGTGCCAGCAATAGCGGGGGGCTCTCCTACAATGAGCAGTTCTTC. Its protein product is CASNSGGLSYNEQFF.

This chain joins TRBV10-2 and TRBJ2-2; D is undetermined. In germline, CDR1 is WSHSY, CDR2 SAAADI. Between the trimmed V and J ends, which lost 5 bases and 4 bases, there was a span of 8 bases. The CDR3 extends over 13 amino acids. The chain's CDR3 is CASSPLGTGELFF. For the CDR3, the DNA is TGCGCCAGCAGTCCACTGGGCACCGGGGAGCTGTTTTTT.

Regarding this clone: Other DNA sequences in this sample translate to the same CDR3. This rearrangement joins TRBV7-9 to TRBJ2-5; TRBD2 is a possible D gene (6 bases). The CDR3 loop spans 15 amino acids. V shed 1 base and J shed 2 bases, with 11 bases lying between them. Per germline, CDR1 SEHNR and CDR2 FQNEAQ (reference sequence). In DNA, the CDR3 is TGTGCCAGCAGCTTAGTTAGTGGAGGGCAAGAGACCCAGTACTTC. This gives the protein CASSLVSGGQETQYF.

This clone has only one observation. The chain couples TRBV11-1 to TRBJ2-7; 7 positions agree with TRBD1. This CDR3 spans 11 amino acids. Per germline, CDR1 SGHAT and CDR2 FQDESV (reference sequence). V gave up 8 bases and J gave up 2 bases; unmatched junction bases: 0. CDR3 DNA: TGTGCCAGCGGGACAGCCTACGAGCAGTACTTC. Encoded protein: CASGTAYEQYF.

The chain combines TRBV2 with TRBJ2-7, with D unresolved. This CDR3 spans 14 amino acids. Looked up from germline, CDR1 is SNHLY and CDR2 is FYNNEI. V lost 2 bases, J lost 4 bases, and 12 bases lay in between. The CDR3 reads CASSEIGLWYEQYF. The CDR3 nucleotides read TGTGCCAGCAGTGAAATCGGGCTCTGGTACGAGCAGTACTTC.

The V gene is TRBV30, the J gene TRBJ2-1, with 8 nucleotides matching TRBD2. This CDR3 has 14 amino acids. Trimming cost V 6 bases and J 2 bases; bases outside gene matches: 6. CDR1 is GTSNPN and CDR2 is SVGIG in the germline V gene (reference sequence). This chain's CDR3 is CACSLAGPYNEQFF. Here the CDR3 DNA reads TGTGCCTGTTCGTTAGCGGGACCCTACAATGAGCAGTTCTTC. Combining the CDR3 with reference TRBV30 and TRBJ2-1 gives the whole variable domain SQTIHQWPATLVQPVGSPLSLECTVEGTSNPNLYWYRQAAGRGLQLLFYSVGIGQISSEVPQNLSASRPQDRQFILSSKKLLLSDSGFYLCACSLAGPYNEQFFGPGTRLTVL.

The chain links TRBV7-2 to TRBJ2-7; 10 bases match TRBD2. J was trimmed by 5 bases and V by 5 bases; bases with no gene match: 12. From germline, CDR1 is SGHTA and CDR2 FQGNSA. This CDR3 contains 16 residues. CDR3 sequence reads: CASSPRPGLAIHEQYF. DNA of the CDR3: TGTGCCAGCAGCCCACGACCGGGACTAGCGATCCACGAGCAGTACTTC. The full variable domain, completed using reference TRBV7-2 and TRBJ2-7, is GAGVSQSPSNKVTEKGKDVELRCDPISGHTALYWYRQSLGQGLEFLIYFQGNSAPDKSGLPSDRFSAERTGGSVSTLTIQRTQQEDSAVYLCASSPRPGLAIHEQYFGPGTRLTVT.

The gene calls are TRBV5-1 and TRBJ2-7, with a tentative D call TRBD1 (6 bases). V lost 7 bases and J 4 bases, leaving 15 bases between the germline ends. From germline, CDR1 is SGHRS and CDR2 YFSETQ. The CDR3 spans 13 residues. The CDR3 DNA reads TGCGCCAGCTCCAAGGGGGACAAATACGAGCAGTACTTC. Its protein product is CASSKGDKYEQYF. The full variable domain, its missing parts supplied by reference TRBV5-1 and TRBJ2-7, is KAGVTQTPRYLIKTRGQQVTLSCSPISGHRSVSWYQQTPGQGLQFLFEYFSETQRNKGNFPGRFSGRQFSNSRSEMNVSTLELGDSALYLCASSKGDKYEQYFGPGTRLTVT.

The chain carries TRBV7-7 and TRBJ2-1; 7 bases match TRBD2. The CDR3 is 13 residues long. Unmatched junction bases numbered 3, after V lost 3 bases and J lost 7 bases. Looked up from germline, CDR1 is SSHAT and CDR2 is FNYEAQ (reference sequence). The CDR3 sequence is CASSFRRENEQFF. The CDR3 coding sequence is TGTGCCAGCAGCTTTCGGCGGGAGAATGAGCAGTTCTTC. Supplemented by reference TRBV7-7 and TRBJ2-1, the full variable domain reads GAGVSQSPRYKVTKRGQDVTLRCDPISSHATLYWYQQALGQGPEFLTYFNYEAQPDKSGLPSDRFSAERPEGSISTLTIQRTEQRDSAMYRCASSFRRENEQFFGPGTRLTVL.

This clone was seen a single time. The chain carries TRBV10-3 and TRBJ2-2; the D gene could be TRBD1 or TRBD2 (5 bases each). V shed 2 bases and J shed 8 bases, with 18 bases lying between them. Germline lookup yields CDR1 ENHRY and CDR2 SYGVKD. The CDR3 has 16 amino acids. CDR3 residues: CAISEARAPGSGELFF. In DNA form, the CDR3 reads TGTGCCATCAGTGAGGCCCGGGCACCAGGGAGTGGGGAGCTGTTTTTT.

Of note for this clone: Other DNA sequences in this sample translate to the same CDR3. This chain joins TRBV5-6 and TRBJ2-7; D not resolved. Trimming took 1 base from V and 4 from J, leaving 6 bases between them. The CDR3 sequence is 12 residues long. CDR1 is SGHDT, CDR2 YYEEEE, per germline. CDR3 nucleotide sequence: TGTGCCAGCAGCTTGTCCCCTTACGAGCAGTACTTC. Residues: CASSLSPYEQYF.

CDR3 region: CASSFGRIDYEQYF. The CDR3, as DNA: TGCGCCAGCAGCTTCGGCAGAATTGACTACGAGCAGTACTTC. The rearrangement joins TRBV5-1 to TRBJ2-7, with no clear D. Trimming shortened V by 2 bases and J by 3 bases, and 12 bases separated the two germline ends. The CDR3 totals 14 residues. Germline CDR1 is SGHRS and CDR2 is YFSETQ.

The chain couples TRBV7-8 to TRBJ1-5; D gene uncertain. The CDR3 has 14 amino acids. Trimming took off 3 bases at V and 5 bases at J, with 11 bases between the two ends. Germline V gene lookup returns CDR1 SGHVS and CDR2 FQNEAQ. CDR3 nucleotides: TGTGCCAGCAGCTTGGAACCCGGGCATCAGCCCCAGCATTTT. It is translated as CASSLEPGHQPQHF. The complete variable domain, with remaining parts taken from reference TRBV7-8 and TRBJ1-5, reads GAGVSQSPRYKVAKRGQDVALRCDPISGHVSLFWYQQALGQGPEFLTYFQNEAQLDKSGLPSDRFFAERPEGSVSTLKIQRTQQEDSAVYLCASSLEPGHQPQHFGDGTRLSIL.

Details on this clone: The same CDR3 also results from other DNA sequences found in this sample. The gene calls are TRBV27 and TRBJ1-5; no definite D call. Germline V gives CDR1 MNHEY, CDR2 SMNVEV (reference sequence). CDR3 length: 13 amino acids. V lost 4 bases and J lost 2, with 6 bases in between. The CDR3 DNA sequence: TGTGCCAGCAGTTCTGCGGGCAATCAGCCCCAGCATTTT. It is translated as CASSSAGNQPQHF.

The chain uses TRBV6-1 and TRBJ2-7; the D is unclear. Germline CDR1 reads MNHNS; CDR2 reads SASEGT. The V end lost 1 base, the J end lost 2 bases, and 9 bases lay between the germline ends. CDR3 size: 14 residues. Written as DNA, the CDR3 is TGTGCCAGCAGTGAAGTAGGGCCCACCTACGAGCAGTACTTC. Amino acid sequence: CASSEVGPTYEQYF.